This TCR beta chain came from a study of T cell repertoires in cytomegalovirus infection (dated by TCRdb to the late 2010s). A note on the overall study: The HLA type of each donor mattered for the analysis, because public TCR beta signatures pointed to carriage of CMV infection along with the matching HLA type.

What the study reported, not specific to this receptor: The ex vivo response was dominated by HLA-C-restricted CMV-specific TCR beta clonotypes, which also provided the single most frequent clonotype in two of eight donors. Cumulative frequency of public TCR beta family members discriminated carriers of CMV infection plus the relevant HLA type in this cohort and an independent approximately 350-donor cohort.

The reads were generated on an Illumina HiSeq 1500. Using fastp at Q25 and MiXCR, TCRdb reprocessed the public reads and kept productive beta chains. Every distinct CDR3 protein forms one entry, paired with its most common genes and DNA. The sample includes 200,000 to 250,000 distinct CDR3 sequences, with 20% to 25% observed a single time. Jointly, the top ten make up around a sixth of the sample. This clonotype came up many times. The antigen it binds to is not known. Base qualities are missing; no much larger clone stands one base away. Sequencing input: CD8+ T cells from PBMCs. This receptor was identified in a human donor in good health (CMV status not recorded). Some clones in this sample may be carry-over from other donors' samples.

The DNA sequence follows: TGTGCCAGCAGCCCCTGGACAGGGGGAAACACCATATATTTT. This translates into CASSPWTGGNTIYF. The chain was built from TRBV7-9 and TRBJ1-3; TRBD1 aligns with 8 central bases. The CDR1 and CDR2 encoded by the germline V gene (reference sequence) are SEHNR and FQNEAQ. Including the terminal cysteine and phenylalanine, the CDR3 comprises 14 residues. Only the CDR3 part of the read is kept: 42 bases, read in frame from the first base. V trim: 5 bases; J trim: 4 bases; unmatched bases: 4.